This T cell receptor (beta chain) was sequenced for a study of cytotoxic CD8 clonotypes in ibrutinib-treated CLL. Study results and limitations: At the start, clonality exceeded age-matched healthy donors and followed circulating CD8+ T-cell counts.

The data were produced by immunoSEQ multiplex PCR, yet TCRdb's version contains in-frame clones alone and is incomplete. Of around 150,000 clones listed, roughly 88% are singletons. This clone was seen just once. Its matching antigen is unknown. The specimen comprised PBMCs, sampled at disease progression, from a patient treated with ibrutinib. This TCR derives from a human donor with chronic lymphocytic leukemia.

CDR3 amino acids: CAHKGGVTDTQYF. The CDR3 coding sequence is TGTGCCCATAAGGGGGGGGTCACAGATACGCAGTATTTT. The V and J genes are TRBV21-1 and TRBJ2-3; the table's D call, TRBD2, was not checked against the DNA. TRBV21-1 is flagged as a pseudogene. This CDR3 comprises 13 residues.